This T cell receptor beta chain comes out of a study of cytomegalovirus exposure and HLA in healthy donors. Study-level findings and limits: Across HLA loci, a later analysis found differing TCR association rates, with DRB1 most and HLA-C fewest. Accurate prediction of most subjects' HLA-A and HLA-B alleles from TCR beta sequences was reported.

The sample holds one count of this clone. No antigen is known for it. Trimming removed 0 bases at V and 5 bases at J, with 18 bases between. The germline CDR1 and CDR2 sequences are SGHRS and YFSETQ. The CDR3 is 17 residues long. PCR amplification relied on 60 Vbeta primers (plus 13 Jbeta primers). Only in-frame clones appear in the TCRdb table, and some are missing; sequencing was by immunoSEQ multiplex PCR. The sample lists under 130,000 clones, approximately 66% occurring once. This clonotype originated in a woman in her forties or fifties in good health and CMV-seronegative. The chain carries TRBV5-1 and TRBJ2-4; D possibly corresponds to TRBD2 (6 bases). The sequenced sample consisted of PBMCs. CDR3 protein: CASSLGGSGVVENIQYF. The CDR3 DNA reads as TGCGCCAGCAGCTTGGGGGGATCGGGGGTGGTCGAAAACATTCAGTACTTC.